The sequence of this T cell receptor beta chain was determined in a study of OX40 agonist ivuxolimab in advanced cancers. The overall study: A mean age of approximately 60 years, range about 20 to 90, was recorded, and 70% to 85% were male. Patients with prior anti-PD-1, anti-PD-L1 or anti-CTLA-4 therapy were eligible; about 40% had some.

TCRdb's copy holds only in-frame clones and misses some; the assay was immunoSEQ multiplex PCR. The table records about 54,000 clones, just under 85% of them present only once. Remarks on this clone: As yet, its antigen is unknown.

Looked up from germline, CDR1 is SGHTA and CDR2 is FQGNSA. The CDR3 runs 12 residues. The ends were cut back, 1 base at V and 6 bases at J, with 7 bases in the middle. Study results and caveats: Some patients without response likewise showed low normalized clonal expansion. On average, CD8+ T cells had more expanded clones than CD4+.

Source: CD4+ or CD8+ T cells sorted from blood, taken in a trial of the OX40 agonist ivuxolimab. The source of this sequence is an adult with an advanced solid tumor such as melanoma, head and neck, liver or kidney cancer. The genes are TRBV7-2 and TRBJ2-7, with a tentative D call TRBD2 (5 bases). The DNA of the CDR3 is TGTGCCAGCAGCTTAGTTGAGGGCGAGCAGTACTTC. Its translation: CASSLVEGEQYF. Using reference TRBV7-2 and TRBJ2-7 for the parts outside the CDR3, the full variable domain is GAGVSQSPSNKVTEKGKDVELRCDPISGHTALYWYRQSLGQGLEFLIYFQGNSAPDKSGLPSDRFSAERTGGSVSTLTIQRTQQEDSAVYLCASSLVEGEQYFGPGTRLTVT.